This note documents a single T cell receptor (beta chain) sequence. These data originate in a study of blood T cell repertoires in COVID-19. TCRdb's copy holds only in-frame clones and misses some; the assay was immunoSEQ multiplex PCR. The data contain 52,000 or so clones, 75% to 90% of them singletons. The germline gives CDR1 PRHDT, CDR2 FYEKMQ (reference sequence). Trimming shortened V by 1 base and J by 0 bases, and 18 bases separated the two germline ends. This CDR3 has 18 amino acids. The rearrangement joins TRBV13 to TRBJ1-2, with no clear D. Material: peripheral blood. The TCR originated in a man of 80 years or more with acute or convalescent COVID-19. In DNA form, the CDR3 reads TGTGCCAGCAGCTTAGCCACAACCTTAACAGCAGCTAACTATGGCTACACCTTC. It specifies CASSLATTLTAANYGYTF.